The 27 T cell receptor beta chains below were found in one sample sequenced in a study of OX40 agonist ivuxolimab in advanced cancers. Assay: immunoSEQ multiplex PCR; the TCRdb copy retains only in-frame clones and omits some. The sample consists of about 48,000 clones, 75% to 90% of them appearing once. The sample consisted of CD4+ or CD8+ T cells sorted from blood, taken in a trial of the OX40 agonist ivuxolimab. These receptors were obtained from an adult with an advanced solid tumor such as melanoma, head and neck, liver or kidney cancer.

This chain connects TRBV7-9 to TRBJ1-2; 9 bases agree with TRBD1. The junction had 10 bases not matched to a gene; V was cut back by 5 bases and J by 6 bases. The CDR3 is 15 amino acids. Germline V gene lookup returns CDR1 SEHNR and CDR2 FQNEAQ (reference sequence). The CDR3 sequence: CASSMGQGPLHGYTF. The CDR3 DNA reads TGTGCCAGCAGCATGGGACAGGGCCCCCTTCATGGCTACACCTTC.

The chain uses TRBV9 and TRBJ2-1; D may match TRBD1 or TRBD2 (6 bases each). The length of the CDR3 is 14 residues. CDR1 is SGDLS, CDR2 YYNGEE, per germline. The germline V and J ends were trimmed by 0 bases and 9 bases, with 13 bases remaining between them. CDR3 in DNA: TGTGCCAGCAGCGTAGAGGGGGGAAAAAGTGAGCAGTTCTTC. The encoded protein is CASSVEGGKSEQFF. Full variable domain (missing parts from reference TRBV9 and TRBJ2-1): DSGVTQTPKHLITATGQRVTLRCSPRSGDLSVYWYQQSLDQGLQFLIQYYNGEERAKGNILERFSAQQFPDLHSELNLSSLELGDSALYFCASSVEGGKSEQFFGPGTRLTVL.

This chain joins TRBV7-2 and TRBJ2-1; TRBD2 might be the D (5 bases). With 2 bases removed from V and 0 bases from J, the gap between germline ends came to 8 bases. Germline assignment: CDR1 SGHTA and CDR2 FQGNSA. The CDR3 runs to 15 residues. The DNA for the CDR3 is TGTGCCAGCAGCTTATACGGGGACTCCTACAATGAGCAGTTCTTC. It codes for CASSLYGDSYNEQFF.

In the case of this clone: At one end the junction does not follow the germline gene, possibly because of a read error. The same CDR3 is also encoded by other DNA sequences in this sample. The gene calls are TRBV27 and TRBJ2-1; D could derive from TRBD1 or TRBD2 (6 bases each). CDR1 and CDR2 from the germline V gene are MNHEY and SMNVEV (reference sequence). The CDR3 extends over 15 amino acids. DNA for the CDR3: TGTGCCAGCAGTTACCAAGGGGGGAACTACAATGAACAGTTCTTC. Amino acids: CASSYQGGNYNEQFF.

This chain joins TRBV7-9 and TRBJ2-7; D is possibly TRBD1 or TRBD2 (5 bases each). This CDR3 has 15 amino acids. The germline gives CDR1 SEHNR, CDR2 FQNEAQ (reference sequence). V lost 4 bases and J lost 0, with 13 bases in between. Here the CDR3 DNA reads TGTGCCAGCAGCTACGGGGCGAGGAGCTCCTACGAGCAGTACTTC. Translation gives CASSYGARSSYEQYF. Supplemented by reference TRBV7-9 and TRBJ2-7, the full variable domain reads DTGVSQNPRHKITKRGQNVTFRCDPISEHNRLYWYRQTLGQGPEFLTYFQNEAQLEKSRLLSDRFSAERPKGSFSTLEIQRTEQGDSAMYLCASSYGARSSYEQYFGPGTRLTVT.

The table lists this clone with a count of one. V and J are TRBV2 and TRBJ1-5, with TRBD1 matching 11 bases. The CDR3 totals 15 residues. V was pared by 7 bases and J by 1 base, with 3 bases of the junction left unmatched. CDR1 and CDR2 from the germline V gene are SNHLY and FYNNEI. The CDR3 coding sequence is TGTGCCAGCAAGGGACAGGGGGAGAGCAATCAGCCCCAGCATTTT. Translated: CASKGQGESNQPQHF.

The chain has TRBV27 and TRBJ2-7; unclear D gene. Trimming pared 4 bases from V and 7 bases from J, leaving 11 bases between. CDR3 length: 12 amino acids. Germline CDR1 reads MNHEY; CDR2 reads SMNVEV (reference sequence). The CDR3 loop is CASSSSPREQYF. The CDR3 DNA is TGTGCCAGCAGTTCTTCCCCCAGAGAGCAGTACTTC.

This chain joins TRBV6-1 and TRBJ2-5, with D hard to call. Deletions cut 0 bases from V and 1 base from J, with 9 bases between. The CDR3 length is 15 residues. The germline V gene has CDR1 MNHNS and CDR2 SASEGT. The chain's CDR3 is CASSEARILQETQYF. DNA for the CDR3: TGTGCCAGCAGTGAAGCTCGGATTCTCCAAGAGACCCAGTACTTC.

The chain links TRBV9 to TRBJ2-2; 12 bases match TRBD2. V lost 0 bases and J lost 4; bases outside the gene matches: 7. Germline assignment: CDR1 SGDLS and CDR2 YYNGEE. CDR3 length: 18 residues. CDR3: CASSVGLAGGLVTGELFF. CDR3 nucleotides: TGTGCCAGCAGCGTAGGGCTAGCGGGGGGGCTGGTCACCGGGGAGCTGTTTTTT.

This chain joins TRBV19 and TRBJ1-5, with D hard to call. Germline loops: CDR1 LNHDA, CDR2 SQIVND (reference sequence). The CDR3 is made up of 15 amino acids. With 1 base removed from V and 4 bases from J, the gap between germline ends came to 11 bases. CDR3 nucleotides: TGTGCCAGTAGTATAGGGGCAGTTCCAAATCAGCCCCAGCATTTT. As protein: CASSIGAVPNQPQHF.

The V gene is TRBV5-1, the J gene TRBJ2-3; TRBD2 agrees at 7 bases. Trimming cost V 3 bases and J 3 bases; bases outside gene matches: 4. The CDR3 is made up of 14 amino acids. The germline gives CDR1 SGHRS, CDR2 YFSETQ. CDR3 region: CASSSGEGTDTQYF. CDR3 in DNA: TGCGCCAGCAGCTCGGGGGAGGGGACAGATACGCAGTATTTT.

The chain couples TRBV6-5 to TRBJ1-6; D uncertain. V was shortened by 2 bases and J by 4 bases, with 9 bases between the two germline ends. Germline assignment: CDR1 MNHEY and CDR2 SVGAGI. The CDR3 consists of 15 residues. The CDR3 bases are TGTGCCAGCAGTTACACCGGGCAGTATAATTCACCCCTCCACTTT. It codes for CASSYTGQYNSPLHF.

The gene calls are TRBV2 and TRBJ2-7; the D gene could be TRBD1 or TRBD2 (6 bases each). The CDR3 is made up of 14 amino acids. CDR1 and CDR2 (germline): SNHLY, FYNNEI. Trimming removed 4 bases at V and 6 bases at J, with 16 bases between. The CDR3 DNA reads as TGTGCCAGCAGTGTCTTGGGGGGCGGGTCCGAGCAGTACTTC. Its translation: CASSVLGGGSEQYF.

The CDR3 sequence: CASSSDRDMNEQFF. The CDR3 nucleotides are TGTGCCAGCTCATCGGACAGGGATATGAATGAGCAGTTCTTC. This chain links TRBV18 with TRBJ2-1; 8 bases align to TRBD1. CDR3 length: 14 amino acids. V shed 5 bases, J shed 7 bases, and the junction held 7 bases outside the gene matches. Germline values: CDR1 KGHSH, CDR2 LQKENI.

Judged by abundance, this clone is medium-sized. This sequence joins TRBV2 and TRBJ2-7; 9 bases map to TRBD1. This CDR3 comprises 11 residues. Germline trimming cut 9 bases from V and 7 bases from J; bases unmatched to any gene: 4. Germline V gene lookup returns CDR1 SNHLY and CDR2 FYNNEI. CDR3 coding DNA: TGTGCCAGACAGGGGGCGGGAGAGCAGTACTTC. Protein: CARQGAGEQYF.

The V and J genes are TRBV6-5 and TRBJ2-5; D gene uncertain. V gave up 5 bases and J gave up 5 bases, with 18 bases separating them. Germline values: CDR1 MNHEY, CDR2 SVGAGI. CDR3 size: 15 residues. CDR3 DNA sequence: TGTGCCAGCAGTCCCGAAGGTTTTTCGGGCGAGACCCAGTACTTC. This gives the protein CASSPEGFSGETQYF.

Here the CDR3 DNA reads TGTGCCAGCAGCCTGGACAGGGGAGAAGAGCAGTACTTC. Its protein is CASSLDRGEEQYF. V and J are TRBV25-1 and TRBJ2-7; 9 bases match TRBD1. The V and J ends lost 6 bases and 7 bases, in that order; junction bases with no gene match: 7. Germline V CDR1 and CDR2: MGHDK, SYGVNS. CDR3 length equals 13 residues.

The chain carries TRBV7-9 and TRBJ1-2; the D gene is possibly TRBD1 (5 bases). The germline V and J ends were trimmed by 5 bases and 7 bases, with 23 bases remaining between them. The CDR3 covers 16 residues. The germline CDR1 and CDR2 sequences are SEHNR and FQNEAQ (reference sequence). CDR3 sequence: CASSGAGSLNWVGYTF. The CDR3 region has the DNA TGTGCCAGCAGCGGGGCCGGGTCGTTAAATTGGGTTGGCTACACCTTC. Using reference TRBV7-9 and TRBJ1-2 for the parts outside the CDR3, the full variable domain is DTGVSQNPRHKITKRGQNVTFRCDPISEHNRLYWYRQTLGQGPEFLTYFQNEAQLEKSRLLSDRFSAERPKGSFSTLEIQRTEQGDSAMYLCASSGAGSLNWVGYTFGSGTRLTVV.

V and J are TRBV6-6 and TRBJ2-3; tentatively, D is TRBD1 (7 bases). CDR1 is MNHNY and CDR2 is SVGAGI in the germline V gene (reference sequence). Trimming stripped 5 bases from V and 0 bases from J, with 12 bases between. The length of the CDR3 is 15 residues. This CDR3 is CASSNQGGSTDTQYF. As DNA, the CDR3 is TGTGCCAGCAGTAACCAGGGGGGAAGCACAGATACGCAGTATTTT.

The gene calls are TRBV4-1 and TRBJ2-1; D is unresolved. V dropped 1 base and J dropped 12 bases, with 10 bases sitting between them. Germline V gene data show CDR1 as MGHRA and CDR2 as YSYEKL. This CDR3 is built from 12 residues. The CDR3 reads CASSQAGPGQFF. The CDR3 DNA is TGCGCCAGCAGCCAAGCCGGGCCAGGGCAGTTCTTC.

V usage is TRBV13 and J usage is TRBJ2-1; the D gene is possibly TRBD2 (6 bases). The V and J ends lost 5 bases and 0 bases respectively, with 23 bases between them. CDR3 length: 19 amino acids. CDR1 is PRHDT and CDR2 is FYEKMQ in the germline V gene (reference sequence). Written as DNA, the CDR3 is TGTGCCAGCAGCCATCCCCTTACTAGCCACTATATCTCCTACAATGAGCAGTTCTTC. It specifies CASSHPLTSHYISYNEQFF.

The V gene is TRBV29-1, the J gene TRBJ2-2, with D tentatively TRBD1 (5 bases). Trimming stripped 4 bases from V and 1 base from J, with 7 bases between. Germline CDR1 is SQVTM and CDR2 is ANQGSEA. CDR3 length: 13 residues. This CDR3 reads CSVVTGNTGELFF. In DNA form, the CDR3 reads TGCAGCGTTGTTACAGGGAACACCGGGGAGCTGTTTTTT.

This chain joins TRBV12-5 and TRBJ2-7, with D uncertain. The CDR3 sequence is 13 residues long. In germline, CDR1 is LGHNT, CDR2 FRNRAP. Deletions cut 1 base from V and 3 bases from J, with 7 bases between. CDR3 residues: CASGLEGGYEQYF. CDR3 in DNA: TGTGCTAGTGGTTTGGAGGGTGGCTACGAGCAGTACTTC.

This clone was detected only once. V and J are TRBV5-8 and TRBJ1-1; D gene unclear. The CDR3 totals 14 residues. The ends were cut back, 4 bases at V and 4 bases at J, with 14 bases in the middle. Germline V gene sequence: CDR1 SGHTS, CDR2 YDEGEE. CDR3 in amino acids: CASSNREGGTEAFF. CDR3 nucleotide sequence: TGTGCCAGCAGCAACCGGGAAGGCGGCACTGAAGCTTTCTTT.

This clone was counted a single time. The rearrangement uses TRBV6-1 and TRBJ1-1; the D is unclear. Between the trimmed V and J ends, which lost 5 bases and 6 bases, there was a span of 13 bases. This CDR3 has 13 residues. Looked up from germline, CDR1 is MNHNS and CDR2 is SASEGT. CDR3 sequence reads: CASSLGMAPEAFF. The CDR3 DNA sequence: TGTGCCAGCAGTTTGGGAATGGCGCCTGAAGCTTTCTTT.

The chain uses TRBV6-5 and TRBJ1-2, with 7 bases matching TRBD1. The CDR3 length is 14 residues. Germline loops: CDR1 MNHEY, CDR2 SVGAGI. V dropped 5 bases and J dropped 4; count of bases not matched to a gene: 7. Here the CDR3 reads CASSRQGYGYGYTF. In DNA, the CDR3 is TGTGCCAGCAGTCGACAGGGCTACGGCTATGGCTACACCTTC.

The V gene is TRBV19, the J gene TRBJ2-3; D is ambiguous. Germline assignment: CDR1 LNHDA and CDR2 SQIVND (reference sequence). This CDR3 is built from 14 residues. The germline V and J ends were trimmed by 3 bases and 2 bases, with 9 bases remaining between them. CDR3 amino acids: CASSMWGYTDTQYF. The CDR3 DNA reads TGTGCCAGTAGTATGTGGGGTTACACAGATACGCAGTATTTT.